The 15 T cell receptor beta chains reported below all come from one sample, sequenced in a study of cytotoxic CD8 clonotypes in ibrutinib-treated CLL. Clones were sequenced by immunoSEQ multiplex PCR, and TCRdb holds only the in-frame ones, with some missing. The data contain around 160,000 clones, around nine tenths of them singletons. Sequencing used PBMCs, obtained at disease progression, from a patient treated with ibrutinib. These receptor sequences come from a human donor with chronic lymphocytic leukemia.

The genes are TRBV19 and TRBJ1-2; D is perhaps TRBD1 (6 bases). V dropped 7 bases and J dropped 5 bases, with 17 bases sitting between them. The V gene's germline CDR1 is LNHDA and CDR2 SQIVND (reference sequence). CDR3 length: 14 residues. Here the CDR3 reads CASNMMDRGYGYTF. The CDR3 nucleotides read TGTGCCAGTAATATGATGGACAGAGGATATGGCTACACCTTC.

The V gene is TRBV5-5, the J gene TRBJ2-7; D may be TRBD1 (6 bases). V was cut by 3 bases and J by 2 bases, with 9 bases left in between. The V gene's germline CDR1 is SGHKS and CDR2 YYEKEE (reference sequence). CDR3 length: 13 amino acids. The CDR3 protein is CASSSEGAYEQYF. Written as DNA, the CDR3 is TGTGCCAGCAGCTCCGAGGGGGCCTACGAGCAGTACTTC.

The chain is built from TRBV19 and TRBJ1-1; 8 bases are a match to TRBD1. Germline V CDR1 and CDR2: LNHDA, SQIVND (reference sequence). V shed 7 bases and J 4 bases; nucleotides not matched to a gene: 11. The CDR3 is made up of 15 amino acids. CDR3 coding DNA: TGTGCCAGTATCCACCCCCGGACAGGGTCCACTGAAGCTTTCTTT. The encoded protein is CASIHPRTGSTEAFF.

This clone was seen only once. This rearrangement joins TRBV19 to TRBJ2-5; D possibly corresponds to TRBD2 (6 bases). Germline V lookup: CDR1 LNHDA, CDR2 SQIVND (reference sequence). Between the trimmed V and J ends, which lost 5 bases and 4 bases, there was a span of 26 bases. The CDR3 runs to 18 residues. CDR3 bases: TGTGCCAGTAGTGGTTCCCTCCTACCGGGACTGCGAGCAGAGACCCAGTACTTC. It codes for CASSGSLLPGLRAETQYF.

This chain links TRBV5-1 with TRBJ1-1, with 9 positions matching TRBD1. Trimming cost V 2 bases and J 3 bases; bases outside gene matches: 5. The CDR3 sequence is 15 residues long. The germline V gene has CDR1 SGHRS and CDR2 YFSETQ. The CDR3 spells CASSFTGGGDTEAFF. The CDR3 DNA reads as TGCGCCAGCAGCTTTACAGGGGGCGGGGACACTGAAGCTTTCTTT.

The J gene is TRBJ2-3, the V gene TRBV13; tentative D call: TRBD2 (6 bases). Germline values: CDR1 PRHDT, CDR2 FYEKMQ (reference sequence). CDR3 length: 11 residues. V was pared by 5 bases and J by 6 bases, with 6 bases between. CDR3 nucleotides: TGTGCCAGCAGCGCGGGGGATACGCAGTATTTT. Its protein is CASSAGDTQYF.

The CDR3 nucleotides read TGTGCCAGCAGCTTAGTTGACAGCATGAACACTGAAGCTTTCTTT. The encoded protein is CASSLVDSMNTEAFF. The J gene is TRBJ1-1, the V gene TRBV11-3, with a possible D match to TRBD1 (5 bases). The CDR3 has 15 residues. Looked up from germline, CDR1 is SGHNT and CDR2 is YENEEA. The ends were cut back, 1 base at V and 0 bases at J, with 9 bases in the middle. The whole variable domain, remainder taken from reference TRBV11-3 and TRBJ1-1, is EAGVVQSPRYKIIEKKQPVAFWCNPISGHNTLYWYLQNLGQGPELLIRYENEEAVDDSQLPKDRFSAERLKGVDSTLKIQPAELGDSAVYLCASSLVDSMNTEAFFGQGTRLTVV.

The rearrangement joins TRBV7-6 to TRBJ1-2; 9 positions match TRBD1. From germline, CDR1 is SGHVS and CDR2 FNYEAQ. The CDR3 runs to 15 residues. V was clipped by 5 bases and J by 5 bases; unmatched bases: 9. In nucleotides, the CDR3 is TGTGCCAGCAGCCCCGTATTACAGGGGGCGTATGGCTACACCTTC. Residues: CASSPVLQGAYGYTF.

V usage is TRBV13 and J usage is TRBJ1-2, with D possibly matching TRBD1 (6 bases). The germline V and J ends were trimmed by 5 bases and 3 bases, with 19 bases remaining between them. This CDR3 spans 16 amino acids. Germline CDR1 PRHDT, CDR2 FYEKMQ (reference sequence). CDR3 sequence reads: CASSQQTGDLDYGYTF. In DNA, the CDR3 is TGTGCCAGCAGCCAGCAGACAGGCGATCTGGACTATGGCTACACCTTC.

The chain joins TRBV7-2 to TRBJ2-7, with D possibly being TRBD1 (6 bases). The V end lost 7 bases, the J end lost 3 bases, and 10 bases lay between the germline ends. Germline CDR1 is SGHTA and CDR2 is FQGNSA. There are 12 residues in the CDR3. This CDR3 is CASKGDDYEQYF. The CDR3 DNA reads as TGTGCCAGCAAGGGGGATGACTACGAGCAGTACTTC.

The V call is TRBV7-6, the J call TRBJ2-2; TRBD1 or TRBD2 may be the D gene (5 bases each). The CDR3 totals 18 residues. Germline CDR1 reads SGHVS; CDR2 reads FNYEAQ. V was cut by 2 bases and J by 6 bases, with 22 bases left in between. In DNA, the CDR3 is TGTGCCAGCAGCTTATTGGTCGGAGGACAATTAGGAGCCGGGGAGCTGTTTTTT. This gives the protein CASSLLVGGQLGAGELFF. The complete variable domain, with remaining parts taken from reference TRBV7-6 and TRBJ2-2, reads GAGVSQSPRYKVTKRGQDVALRCDPISGHVSLYWYRQALGQGPEFLTYFNYEAQQDKSGLPNDRFSAERPEGSISTLTIQRTEQRDSAMYRCASSLLVGGQLGAGELFFGEGSRLTVL.

The rearrangement uses TRBV30 and TRBJ1-3; D gene unclear. The germline V gene has CDR1 GTSNPN and CDR2 SVGIG (reference sequence). V gave up 4 bases and J gave up 2 bases, with 6 bases separating them. The CDR3 has 12 amino acids. CDR3 nucleotides: TGTGCCTGGACAAAAACTGGAAACACCATATATTTT. Amino acid sequence: CAWTKTGNTIYF.

This clone was picked up one time. This chain uses TRBV27 with TRBJ2-5, with D perhaps TRBD2 (5 bases). The CDR3 length is 13 residues. Germline lookup yields CDR1 MNHEY and CDR2 SMNVEV (reference sequence). With 11 bases removed from V and 1 base from J, the gap between germline ends came to 14 bases. The CDR3 is CASVDAGQETQYF. The DNA of the CDR3 is TGTGCCTCCGTCGACGCGGGCCAAGAGACCCAGTACTTC.

The rearrangement links TRBV5-6 to TRBJ2-5, with 10 bases lining up with TRBD2. V lost 4 bases, J lost 5 bases, and 5 bases stayed unmatched. CDR1 and CDR2 (germline): SGHDT, YYEEEE. This CDR3 contains 14 residues. CDR3 coding DNA: TGTGCCAGCAGCGTCCTAGCGGGAGCTGAGACCCAGTACTTC. It encodes CASSVLAGAETQYF.

The CDR3 region is CASSFWTGAYGYTF. CDR3 coding DNA: TGTGCCAGCAGCTTCTGGACAGGGGCCTATGGCTACACCTTC. The V call is TRBV5-6, the J call TRBJ1-2, with 9 bases fitting TRBD1. This CDR3 comprises 14 residues. CDR1 is SGHDT and CDR2 is YYEEEE in the germline V gene. Losses at the gene ends were 2 bases for V and 4 bases for J; bases not matched to a gene: 3. Drawing the rest from reference TRBV5-6 and TRBJ1-2, the complete variable domain is DAGVTQSPTHLIKTRGQQVTLRCSPKSGHDTVSWYQQALGQGPQFIFQYYEEEERQRGNFPDRFSGHQFPNYSSELNVNALLLGDSALYLCASSFWTGAYGYTFGSGTRLTVV.